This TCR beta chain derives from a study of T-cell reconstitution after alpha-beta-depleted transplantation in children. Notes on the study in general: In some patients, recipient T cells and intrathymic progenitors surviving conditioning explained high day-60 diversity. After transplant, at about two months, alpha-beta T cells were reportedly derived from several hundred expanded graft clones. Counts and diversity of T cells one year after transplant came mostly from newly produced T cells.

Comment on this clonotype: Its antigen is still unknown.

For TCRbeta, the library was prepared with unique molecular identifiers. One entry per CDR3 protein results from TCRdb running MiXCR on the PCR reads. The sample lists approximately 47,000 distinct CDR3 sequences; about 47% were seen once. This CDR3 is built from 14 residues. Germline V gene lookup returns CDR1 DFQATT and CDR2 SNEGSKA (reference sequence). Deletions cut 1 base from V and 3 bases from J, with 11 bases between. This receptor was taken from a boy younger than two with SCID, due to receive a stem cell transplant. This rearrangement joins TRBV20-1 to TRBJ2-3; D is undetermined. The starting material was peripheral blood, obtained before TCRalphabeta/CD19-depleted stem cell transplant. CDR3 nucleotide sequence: TGCAGTGCTAGAGCCGAGCTGGGAACAGATACGCAGTATTTT. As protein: CSARAELGTDTQYF.